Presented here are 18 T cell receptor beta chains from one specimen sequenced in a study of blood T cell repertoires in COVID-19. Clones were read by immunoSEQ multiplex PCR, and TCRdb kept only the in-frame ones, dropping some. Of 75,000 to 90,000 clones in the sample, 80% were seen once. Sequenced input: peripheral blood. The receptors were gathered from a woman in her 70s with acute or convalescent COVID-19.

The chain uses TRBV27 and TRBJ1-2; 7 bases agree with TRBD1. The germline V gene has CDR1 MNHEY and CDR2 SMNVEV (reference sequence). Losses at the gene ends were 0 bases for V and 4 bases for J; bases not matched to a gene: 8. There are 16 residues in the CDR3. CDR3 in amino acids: CASSLSTGGGSYGYTF. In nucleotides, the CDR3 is TGTGCCAGCAGTTTATCTACAGGAGGGGGCAGCTATGGCTACACCTTC.

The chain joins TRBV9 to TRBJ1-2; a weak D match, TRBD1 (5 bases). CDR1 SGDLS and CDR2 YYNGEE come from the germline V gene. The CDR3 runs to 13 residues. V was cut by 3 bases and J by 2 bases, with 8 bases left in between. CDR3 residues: CASSAYRNYGYTF. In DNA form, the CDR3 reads TGTGCCAGCAGCGCTTACAGGAACTATGGCTACACCTTC.

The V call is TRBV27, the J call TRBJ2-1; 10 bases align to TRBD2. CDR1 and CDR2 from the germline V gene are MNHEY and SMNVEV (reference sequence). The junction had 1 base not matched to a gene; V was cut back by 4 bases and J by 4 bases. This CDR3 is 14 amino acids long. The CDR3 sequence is CASSSLAGYNEQFF. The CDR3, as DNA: TGTGCCAGCAGTTCACTAGCGGGGTACAATGAGCAGTTCTTC.

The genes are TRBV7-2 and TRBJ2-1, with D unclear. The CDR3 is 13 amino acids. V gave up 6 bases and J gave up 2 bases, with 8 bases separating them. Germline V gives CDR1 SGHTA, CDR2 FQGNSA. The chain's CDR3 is CASSEPTYNEQFF. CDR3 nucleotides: TGTGCCAGCAGTGAACCTACCTACAATGAGCAGTTCTTC.

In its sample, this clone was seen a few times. The CDR3 nucleotides read TGTGCCAGCAGCTTTGGGACTAGCGGGGACTCCTACGAGCAGTACTTC. This codes for CASSFGTSGDSYEQYF. The chain employs TRBV9 and TRBJ2-7; 13 bases agree with TRBD2. Germline V gives CDR1 SGDLS, CDR2 YYNGEE. V dropped 4 bases and J dropped 0; count of bases not matched to a gene: 4. The CDR3 consists of 16 residues.

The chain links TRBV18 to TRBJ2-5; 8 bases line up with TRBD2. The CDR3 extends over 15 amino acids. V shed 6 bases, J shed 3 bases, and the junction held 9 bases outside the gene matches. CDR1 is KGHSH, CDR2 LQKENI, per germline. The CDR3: CASSPLGRGEETQYF. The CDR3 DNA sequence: TGTGCCAGCTCGCCCCTCGGGAGGGGGGAAGAGACCCAGTACTTC.

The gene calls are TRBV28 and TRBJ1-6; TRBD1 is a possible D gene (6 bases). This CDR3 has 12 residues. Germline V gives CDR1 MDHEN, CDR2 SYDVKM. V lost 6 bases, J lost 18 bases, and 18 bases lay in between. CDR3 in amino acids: CASSQFSGEHHF. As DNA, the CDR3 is TGTGCCAGCAGCCAATTTTCAGGGGAACACCACTTT.

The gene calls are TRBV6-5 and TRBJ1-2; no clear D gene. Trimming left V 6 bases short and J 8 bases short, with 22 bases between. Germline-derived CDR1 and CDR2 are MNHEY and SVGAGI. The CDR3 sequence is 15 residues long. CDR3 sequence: CASSPRRPLVWGYTF. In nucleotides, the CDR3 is TGTGCCAGCAGCCCCAGGAGGCCTTTAGTATGGGGCTACACCTTC.

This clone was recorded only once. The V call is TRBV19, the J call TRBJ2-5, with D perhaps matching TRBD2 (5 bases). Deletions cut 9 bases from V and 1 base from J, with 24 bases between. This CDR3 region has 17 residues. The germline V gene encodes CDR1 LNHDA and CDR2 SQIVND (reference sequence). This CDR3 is CASSASFTALGQETQYF. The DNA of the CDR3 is TGTGCCAGCTCCGCTAGCTTCACAGCGCTTGGCCAAGAGACCCAGTACTTC.

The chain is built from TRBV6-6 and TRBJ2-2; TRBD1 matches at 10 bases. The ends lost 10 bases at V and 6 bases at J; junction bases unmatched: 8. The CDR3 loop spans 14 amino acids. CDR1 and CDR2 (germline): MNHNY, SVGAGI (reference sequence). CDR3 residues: CATQDRGSPGELFF. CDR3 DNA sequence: TGTGCCACCCAGGACAGGGGGTCACCCGGGGAGCTGTTTTTT.

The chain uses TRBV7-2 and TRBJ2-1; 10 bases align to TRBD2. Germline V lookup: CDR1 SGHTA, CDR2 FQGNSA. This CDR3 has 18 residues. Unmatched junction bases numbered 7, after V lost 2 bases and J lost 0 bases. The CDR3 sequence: CASSLRRLAGDSYNEQFF. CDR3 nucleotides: TGTGCCAGCAGCTTAAGGAGGCTAGCGGGGGACTCCTACAATGAGCAGTTCTTC.

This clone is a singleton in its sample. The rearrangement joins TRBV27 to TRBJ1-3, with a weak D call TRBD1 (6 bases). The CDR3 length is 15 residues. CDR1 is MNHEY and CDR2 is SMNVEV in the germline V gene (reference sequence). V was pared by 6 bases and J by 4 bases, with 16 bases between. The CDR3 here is CASSLGGAAGNTIYF. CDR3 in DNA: TGTGCCAGCAGCCTGGGGGGGGCAGCAGGAAACACCATATATTTT.

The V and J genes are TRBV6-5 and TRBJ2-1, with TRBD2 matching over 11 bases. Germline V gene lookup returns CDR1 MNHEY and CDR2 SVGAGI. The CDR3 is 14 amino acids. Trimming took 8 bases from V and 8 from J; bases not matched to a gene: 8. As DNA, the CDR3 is TGTGCCAGCTCGCTAGCGGGGGGTGTCGATGAGCAGTTCTTC. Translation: CASSLAGGVDEQFF.

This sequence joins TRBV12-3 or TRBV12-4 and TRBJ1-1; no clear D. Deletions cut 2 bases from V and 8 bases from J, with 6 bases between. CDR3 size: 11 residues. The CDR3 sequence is CASSLREEAFF. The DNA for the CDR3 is TGTGCCAGCAGTTTAAGGGAGGAAGCTTTCTTT.

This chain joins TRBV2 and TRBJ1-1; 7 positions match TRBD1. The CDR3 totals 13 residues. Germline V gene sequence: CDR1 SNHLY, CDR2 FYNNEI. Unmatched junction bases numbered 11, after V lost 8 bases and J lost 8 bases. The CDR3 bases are TGTGCCAGCGACGGACAGGTCTATGACGAAGCTTTCTTT. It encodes CASDGQVYDEAFF.

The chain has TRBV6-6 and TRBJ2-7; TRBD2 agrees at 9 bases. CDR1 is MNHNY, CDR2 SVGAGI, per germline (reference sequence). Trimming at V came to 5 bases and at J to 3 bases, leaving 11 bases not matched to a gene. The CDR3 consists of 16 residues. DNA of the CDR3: TGTGCCAGCAGTCCTCTGAACTGGCGGGGGGGCTACGAGCAGTACTTC. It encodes CASSPLNWRGGYEQYF.

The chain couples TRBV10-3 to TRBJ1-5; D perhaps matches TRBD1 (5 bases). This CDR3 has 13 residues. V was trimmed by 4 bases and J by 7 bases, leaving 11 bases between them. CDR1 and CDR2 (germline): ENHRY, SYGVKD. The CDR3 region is CAISVGRVQPQHF. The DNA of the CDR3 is TGTGCCATCAGTGTAGGCAGGGTGCAGCCCCAGCATTTT.

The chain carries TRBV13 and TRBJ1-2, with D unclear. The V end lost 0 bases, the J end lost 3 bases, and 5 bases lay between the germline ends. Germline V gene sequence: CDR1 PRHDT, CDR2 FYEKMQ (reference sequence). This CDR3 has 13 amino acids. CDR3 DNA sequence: TGTGCCAGCAGCTTAGGTCAATACTATGGCTACACCTTC. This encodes CASSLGQYYGYTF.